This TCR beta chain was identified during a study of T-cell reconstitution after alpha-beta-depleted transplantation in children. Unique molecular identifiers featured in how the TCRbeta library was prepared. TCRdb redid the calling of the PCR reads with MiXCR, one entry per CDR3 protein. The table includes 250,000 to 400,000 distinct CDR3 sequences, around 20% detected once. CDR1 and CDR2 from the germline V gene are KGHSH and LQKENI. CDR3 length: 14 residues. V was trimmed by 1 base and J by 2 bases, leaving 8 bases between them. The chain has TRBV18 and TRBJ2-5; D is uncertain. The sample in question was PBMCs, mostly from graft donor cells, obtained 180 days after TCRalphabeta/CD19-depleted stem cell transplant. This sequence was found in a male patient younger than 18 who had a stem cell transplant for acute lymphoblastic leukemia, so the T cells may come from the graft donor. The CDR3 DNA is TGTGCCAGCTCACCACTACCGGTTCAAGAGACCCAGTACTTC. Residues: CASSPLPVQETQYF.